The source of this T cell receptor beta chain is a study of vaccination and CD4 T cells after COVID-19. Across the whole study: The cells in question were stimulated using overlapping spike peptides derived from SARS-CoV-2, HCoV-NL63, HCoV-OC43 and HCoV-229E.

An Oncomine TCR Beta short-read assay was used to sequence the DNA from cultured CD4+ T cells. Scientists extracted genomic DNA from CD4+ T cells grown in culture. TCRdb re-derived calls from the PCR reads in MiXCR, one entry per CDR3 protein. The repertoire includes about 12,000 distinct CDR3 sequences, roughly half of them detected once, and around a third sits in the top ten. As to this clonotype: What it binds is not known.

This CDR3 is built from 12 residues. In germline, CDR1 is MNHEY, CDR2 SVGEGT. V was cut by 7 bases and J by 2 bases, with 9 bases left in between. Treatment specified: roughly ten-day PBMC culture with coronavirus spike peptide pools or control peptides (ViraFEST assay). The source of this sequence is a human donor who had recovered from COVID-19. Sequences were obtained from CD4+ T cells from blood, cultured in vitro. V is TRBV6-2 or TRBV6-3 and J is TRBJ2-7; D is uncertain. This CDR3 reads CASTTRPYEQYF. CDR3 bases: TGTGCCAGCACTACGAGACCCTACGAGCAGTACTTC.